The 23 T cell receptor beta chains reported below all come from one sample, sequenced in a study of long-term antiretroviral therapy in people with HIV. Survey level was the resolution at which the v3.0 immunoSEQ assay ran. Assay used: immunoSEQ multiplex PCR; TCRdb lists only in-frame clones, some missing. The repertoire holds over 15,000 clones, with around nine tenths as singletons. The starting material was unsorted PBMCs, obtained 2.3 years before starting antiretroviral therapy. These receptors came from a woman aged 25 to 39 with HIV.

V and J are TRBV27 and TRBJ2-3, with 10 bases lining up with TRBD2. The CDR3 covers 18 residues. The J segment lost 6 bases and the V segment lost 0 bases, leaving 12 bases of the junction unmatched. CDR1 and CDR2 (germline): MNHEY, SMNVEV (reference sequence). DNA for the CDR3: TGTGCCAGCAGTTTATCGAGGCTAGCGGGGGTCTCACGGGATACGCAGTATTTT. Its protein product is CASSLSRLAGVSRDTQYF.

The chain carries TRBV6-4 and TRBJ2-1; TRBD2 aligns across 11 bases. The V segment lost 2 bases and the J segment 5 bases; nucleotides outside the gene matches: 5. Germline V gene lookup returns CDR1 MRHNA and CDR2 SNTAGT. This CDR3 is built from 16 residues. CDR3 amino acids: CASSDTSGGHNNEQFF. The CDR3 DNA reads TGTGCCAGCAGTGACACTAGCGGGGGCCATAACAATGAGCAGTTCTTC.

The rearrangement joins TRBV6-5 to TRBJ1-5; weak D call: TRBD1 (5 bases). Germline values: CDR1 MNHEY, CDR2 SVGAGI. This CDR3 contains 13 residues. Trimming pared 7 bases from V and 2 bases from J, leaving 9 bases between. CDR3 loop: CASTRGGNQPQHF. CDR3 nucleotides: TGTGCCAGCACCCGAGGGGGCAATCAGCCCCAGCATTTT.

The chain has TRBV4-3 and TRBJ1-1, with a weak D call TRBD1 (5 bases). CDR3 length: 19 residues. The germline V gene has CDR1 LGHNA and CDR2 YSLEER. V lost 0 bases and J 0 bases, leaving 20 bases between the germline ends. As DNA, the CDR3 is TGCGCCAGCAGCCAAGATCCTCTCGACAGACCGAAGGTGAACACTGAAGCTTTCTTT. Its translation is CASSQDPLDRPKVNTEAFF.

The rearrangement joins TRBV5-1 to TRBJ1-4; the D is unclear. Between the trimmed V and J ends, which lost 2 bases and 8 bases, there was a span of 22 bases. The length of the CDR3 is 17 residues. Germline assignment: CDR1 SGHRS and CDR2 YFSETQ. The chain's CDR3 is CASSFSGTQGLVEKLFF. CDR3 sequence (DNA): TGCGCCAGCAGCTTCTCAGGCACCCAAGGGCTAGTAGAAAAACTGTTTTTT. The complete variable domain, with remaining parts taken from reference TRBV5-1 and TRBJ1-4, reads KAGVTQTPRYLIKTRGQQVTLSCSPISGHRSVSWYQQTPGQGLQFLFEYFSETQRNKGNFPGRFSGRQFSNSRSEMNVSTLELGDSALYLCASSFSGTQGLVEKLFFGSGTQLSVL.

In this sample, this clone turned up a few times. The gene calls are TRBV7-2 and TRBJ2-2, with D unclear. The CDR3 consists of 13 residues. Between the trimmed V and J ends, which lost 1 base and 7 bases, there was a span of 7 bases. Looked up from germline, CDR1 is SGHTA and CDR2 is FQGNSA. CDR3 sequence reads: CASSLGYYGELFF. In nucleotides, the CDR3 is TGTGCCAGCAGCTTAGGGTATTACGGGGAGCTGTTTTTT.

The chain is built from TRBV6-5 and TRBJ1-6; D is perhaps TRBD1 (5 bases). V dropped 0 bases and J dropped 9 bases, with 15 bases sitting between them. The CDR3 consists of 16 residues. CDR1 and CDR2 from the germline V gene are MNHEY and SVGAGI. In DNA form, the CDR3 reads TGTGCCAGCAGTTACTCGATCCCGGGACGGGGTTCACCCCTCCACTTT. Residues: CASSYSIPGRGSPLHF.

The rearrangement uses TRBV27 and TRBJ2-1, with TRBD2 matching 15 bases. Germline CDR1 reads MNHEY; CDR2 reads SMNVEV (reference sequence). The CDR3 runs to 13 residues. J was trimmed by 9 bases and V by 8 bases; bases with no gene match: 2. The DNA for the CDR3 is TGTGCCAGCGGACTAGCGGGGGGGCTTGAGCAGTTCTTC. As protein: CASGLAGGLEQFF.

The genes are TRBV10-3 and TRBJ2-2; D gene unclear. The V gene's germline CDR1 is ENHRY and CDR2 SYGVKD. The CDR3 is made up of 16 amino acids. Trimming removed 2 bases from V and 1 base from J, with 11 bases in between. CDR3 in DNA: TGTGCCATCAGTGAGCCCGAGACGGTGAACACCGGGGAGCTGTTTTTT. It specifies CAISEPETVNTGELFF.

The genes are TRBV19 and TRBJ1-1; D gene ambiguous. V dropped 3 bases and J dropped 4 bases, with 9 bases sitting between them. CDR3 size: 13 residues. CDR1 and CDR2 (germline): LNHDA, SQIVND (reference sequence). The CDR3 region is CASSIQVGTEAFF. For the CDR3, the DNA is TGTGCCAGTAGTATTCAGGTCGGCACTGAAGCTTTCTTT.

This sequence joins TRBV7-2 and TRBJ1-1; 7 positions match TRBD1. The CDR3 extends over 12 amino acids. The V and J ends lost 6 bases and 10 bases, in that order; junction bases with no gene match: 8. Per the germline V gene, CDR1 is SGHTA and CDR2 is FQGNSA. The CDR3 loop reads CASSTFRGGAFF. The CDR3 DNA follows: TGTGCCAGCAGTACCTTCAGGGGGGGAGCTTTCTTT.

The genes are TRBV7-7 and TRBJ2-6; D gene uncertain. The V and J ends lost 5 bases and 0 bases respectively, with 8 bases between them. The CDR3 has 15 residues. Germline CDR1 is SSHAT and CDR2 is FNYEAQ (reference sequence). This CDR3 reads CASSPTLSGANVLTF. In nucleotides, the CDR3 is TGTGCCAGCAGCCCTACACTCTCTGGGGCCAACGTCCTGACTTTC. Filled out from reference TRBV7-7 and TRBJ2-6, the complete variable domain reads GAGVSQSPRYKVTKRGQDVTLRCDPISSHATLYWYQQALGQGPEFLTYFNYEAQPDKSGLPSDRFSAERPEGSISTLTIQRTEQRDSAMYRCASSPTLSGANVLTFGAGSRLTVL.

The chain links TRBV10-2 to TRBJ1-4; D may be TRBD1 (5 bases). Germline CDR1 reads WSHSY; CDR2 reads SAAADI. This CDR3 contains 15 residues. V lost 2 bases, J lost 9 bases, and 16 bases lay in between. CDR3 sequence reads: CASSEKETAVKKLFF. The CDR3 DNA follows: TGCGCCAGCAGTGAGAAGGAGACAGCGGTTAAAAAACTGTTTTTT.

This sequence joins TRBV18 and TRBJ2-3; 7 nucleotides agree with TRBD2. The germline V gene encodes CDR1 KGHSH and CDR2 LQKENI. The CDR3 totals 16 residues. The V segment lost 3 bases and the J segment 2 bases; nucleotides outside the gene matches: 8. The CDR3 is CASSPVASGYTDTQYF. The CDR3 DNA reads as TGTGCCAGCTCACCGGTCGCTAGCGGATACACAGATACGCAGTATTTT.

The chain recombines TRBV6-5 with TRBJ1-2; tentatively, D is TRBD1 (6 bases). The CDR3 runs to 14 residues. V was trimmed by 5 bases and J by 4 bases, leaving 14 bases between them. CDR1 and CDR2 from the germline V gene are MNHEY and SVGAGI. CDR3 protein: CASSQGGSGYGYTF. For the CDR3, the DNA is TGTGCCAGCAGTCAAGGGGGGAGCGGCTATGGCTACACCTTC.

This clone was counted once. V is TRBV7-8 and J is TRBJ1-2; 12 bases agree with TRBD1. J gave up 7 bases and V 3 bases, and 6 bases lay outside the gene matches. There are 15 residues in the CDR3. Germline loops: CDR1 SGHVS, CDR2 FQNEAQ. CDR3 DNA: TGTGCCAGCAGCTTCGGGACAGGGGGCAATTTTGGCTACACCTTC. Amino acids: CASSFGTGGNFGYTF.

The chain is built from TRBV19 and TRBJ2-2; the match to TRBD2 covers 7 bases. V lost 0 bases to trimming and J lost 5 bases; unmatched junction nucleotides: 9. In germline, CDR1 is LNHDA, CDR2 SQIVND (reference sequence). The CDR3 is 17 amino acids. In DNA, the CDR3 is TGTGCCAGTAGTATAGATCGCGGCGGGGGATTGACCGGGGAGCTGTTTTTT. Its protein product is CASSIDRGGGLTGELFF.

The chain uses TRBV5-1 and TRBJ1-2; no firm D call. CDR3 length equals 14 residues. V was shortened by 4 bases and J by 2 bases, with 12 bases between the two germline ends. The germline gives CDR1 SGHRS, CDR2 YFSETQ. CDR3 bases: TGCGCCAGCAGCACGTCTGGCGGAAACTATGGCTACACCTTC. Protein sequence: CASSTSGGNYGYTF. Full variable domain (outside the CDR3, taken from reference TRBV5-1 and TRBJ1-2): KAGVTQTPRYLIKTRGQQVTLSCSPISGHRSVSWYQQTPGQGLQFLFEYFSETQRNKGNFPGRFSGRQFSNSRSEMNVSTLELGDSALYLCASSTSGGNYGYTFGSGTRLTVV.

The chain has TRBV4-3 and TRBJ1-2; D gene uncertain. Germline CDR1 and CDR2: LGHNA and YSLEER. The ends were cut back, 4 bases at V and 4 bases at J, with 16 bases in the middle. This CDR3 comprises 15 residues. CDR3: CASSPDTRPLYGYTF. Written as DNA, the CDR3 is TGCGCCAGCAGCCCCGACACAAGGCCACTCTATGGCTACACCTTC.

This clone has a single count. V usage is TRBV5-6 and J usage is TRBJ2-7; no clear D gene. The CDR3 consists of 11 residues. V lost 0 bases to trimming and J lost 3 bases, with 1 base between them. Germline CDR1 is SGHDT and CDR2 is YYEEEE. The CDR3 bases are TGTGCCAGCAGCTTGGTCTACGAGCAGTACTTC. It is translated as CASSLVYEQYF.

CDR3 sequence reads: CASSLRGTGSQETQYF. In DNA form, the CDR3 reads TGTGCCAGCAGCTTAAGGGGGACAGGTTCCCAAGAGACCCAGTACTTC. V is TRBV7-3 and J is TRBJ2-5, with 8 bases aligning to TRBD1. The CDR3 consists of 16 residues. Germline V gene data show CDR1 as SGHTA and CDR2 as FQGTGA. V shed 1 base, J shed 1 base, and the junction held 5 bases outside the gene matches.

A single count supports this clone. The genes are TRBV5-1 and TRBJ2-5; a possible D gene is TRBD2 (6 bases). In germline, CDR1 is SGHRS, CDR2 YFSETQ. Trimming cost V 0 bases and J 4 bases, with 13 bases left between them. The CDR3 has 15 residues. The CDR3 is CASSLERASGETQYF. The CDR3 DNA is TGCGCCAGCAGCTTGGAGCGGGCTTCGGGAGAGACCCAGTACTTC.

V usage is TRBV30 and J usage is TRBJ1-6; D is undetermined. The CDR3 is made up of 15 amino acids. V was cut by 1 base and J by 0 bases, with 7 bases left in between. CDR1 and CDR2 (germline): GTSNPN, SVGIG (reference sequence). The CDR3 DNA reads TGTGCCTGGAGTGCAGAGAGCTCCTATAATTCACCCCTCCACTTT. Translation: CAWSAESSYNSPLHF. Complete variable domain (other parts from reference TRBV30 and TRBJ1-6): SQTIHQWPATLVQPVGSPLSLECTVEGTSNPNLYWYRQAAGRGLQLLFYSVGIGQISSEVPQNLSASRPQDRQFILSSKKLLLSDSGFYLCAWSAESSYNSPLHFGNGTRLTVT.